The 14 T cell receptor beta chains below all came from one sample that was sequenced in a study of long-term antiretroviral therapy in people with HIV. Version v3.0 of the immunoSEQ assay ran at survey level. The data were produced by immunoSEQ multiplex PCR, yet TCRdb's version contains in-frame clones alone and is incomplete. The table records around 26,000 clones, roughly 88% of them present only once. The input for sequencing was unsorted PBMCs, taken 4.1 to 4.5 years after starting antiretroviral therapy. These receptors originate from a man aged 25 to 45 with HIV.

This sequence joins TRBV10-2 and TRBJ1-2, with a weak D call TRBD1 (6 bases). The germline CDR1 and CDR2 sequences are WSHSY and SAAADI. CDR3 length equals 14 residues. Trimming took off 5 bases at V and 7 bases at J, with 17 bases between the two ends. CDR3 in DNA: TGCGCCAGCAGTCCCTCCTTTGGGGGCGTTGGCTACACCTTC. Residues: CASSPSFGGVGYTF.

In DNA form, the CDR3 reads TGCGCCAGCAGCCTAAAAAACCTCGAAGGGACAGCCAGGATATCCGGGGAGCTGTTTTTT. Translating gives CASSLKNLEGTARISGELFF. V usage is TRBV4-1 and J usage is TRBJ2-2; 7 bases are shared with TRBD1. This CDR3 is 20 amino acids long. In germline, CDR1 is MGHRA, CDR2 YSYEKL. J lost 6 bases, V lost 4 bases, and 23 bases had no gene match.

The gene calls are TRBV13 and TRBJ2-1, with 7 positions matching TRBD2. The CDR3 has 13 amino acids. Germline V gene lookup returns CDR1 PRHDT and CDR2 FYEKMQ (reference sequence). Trimming cost V 2 bases and J 7 bases; bases outside gene matches: 2. In DNA, the CDR3 is TGTGCCAGCAGCTTATGGGAGGGGAATGAGCAGTTCTTC. Translation: CASSLWEGNEQFF.

The chain links TRBV28 to TRBJ2-7, with a tentative D call TRBD1 (6 bases). The V gene's germline CDR1 is MDHEN and CDR2 SYDVKM. The CDR3 is 14 amino acids. V was pared by 1 base and J by 7 bases, with 14 bases between. This CDR3 is CASSLLTGEGEQYF. The CDR3 nucleotides read TGTGCCAGCAGTTTATTGACAGGCGAGGGAGAGCAGTACTTC.

This rearrangement joins TRBV10-3 to TRBJ1-3; D is perhaps TRBD1 (5 bases). The CDR3 extends over 13 amino acids. V lost 4 bases and J 6 bases, leaving 10 bases between the germline ends. Germline V lookup: CDR1 ENHRY, CDR2 SYGVKD. CDR3 residues: CAISGSRENTIYF. Written as DNA, the CDR3 is TGTGCCATCAGTGGGTCCAGGGAAAACACCATATATTTT.

The V call is TRBV5-1, the J call TRBJ1-5; D unresolved. Trimming took 0 bases from V and 0 from J, leaving 7 bases between them. Per the germline V gene, CDR1 is SGHRS and CDR2 is YFSETQ. The CDR3 loop spans 15 amino acids. The CDR3: CASSLDNYSNQPQHF. The CDR3, as DNA: TGCGCCAGCAGCTTGGACAATTATAGCAATCAGCCCCAGCATTTT.

The rearrangement uses TRBV5-3 and TRBJ1-5, with no clear D. TRBV5-3 is an ORF for which the function is uncertain. This CDR3 contains 17 residues. V lost 1 base and J lost 1, with 15 bases in between. Here the CDR3 DNA reads TGTGCCAGAAGCTTGACGAGCAGCCCCCTCAGCAATCAGCCCCAGCATTTT. Its translation is CARSLTSSPLSNQPQHF.

V and J are TRBV4-2 and TRBJ2-1; 12 bases line up with TRBD2. The germline gives CDR1 LGHNA, CDR2 YNFKEQ. The CDR3 spans 16 residues. V lost 0 bases to trimming and J lost 10 bases; unmatched junction nucleotides: 7. The CDR3 spells CASSQDPTSGSGEQFF. The CDR3 bases are TGTGCCAGCAGCCAAGATCCGACTAGCGGGAGTGGGGAGCAGTTCTTC.

V and J are TRBV18 and TRBJ1-5, with TRBD1 matching 7 bases. There are 15 residues in the CDR3. Germline loops: CDR1 KGHSH, CDR2 LQKENI. V lost 5 bases and J lost 3; bases outside the gene matches: 7. The CDR3 loop is CASSNTGQVNQPQHF. Here the CDR3 DNA reads TGTGCCAGCTCAAATACTGGACAGGTCAATCAGCCCCAGCATTTT.

This clone was recorded only once. The chain is built from TRBV13 and TRBJ2-5, with 11 positions matching TRBD2. CDR1 is PRHDT and CDR2 is FYEKMQ in the germline V gene (reference sequence). The CDR3 loop spans 15 amino acids. V was clipped by 0 bases and J by 5 bases; unmatched bases: 2. The CDR3 nucleotides read TGTGCCAGCAGCTTAGGGACTAGCGGGGTGGAGACCCAGTACTTC. Its protein product is CASSLGTSGVETQYF.

Relative to its sample, this clone is large. Additional DNA sequences in this sample encode the identical CDR3. The chain employs TRBV30 and TRBJ1-1; possible D gene TRBD1, 5 bases. The CDR3 runs 12 residues. Trimming took off 5 bases at V and 4 bases at J, with 11 bases between the two ends. Looked up from germline, CDR1 is GTSNPN and CDR2 is SVGIG (reference sequence). DNA of the CDR3: TGTGCCTGGGGGGCAGGTTTCACTGAAGCTTTCTTT. Translated: CAWGAGFTEAFF.

The chain is built from TRBV28 and TRBJ2-7; D is perhaps TRBD1 (6 bases). There are 14 residues in the CDR3. In germline, CDR1 is MDHEN, CDR2 SYDVKM. Trimming pared 5 bases from V and 2 bases from J, leaving 13 bases between. This chain's CDR3 is CASSAHRVAYEQYF. CDR3 bases: TGTGCCAGCAGTGCACACAGGGTCGCCTACGAGCAGTACTTC.

The chain links TRBV19 to TRBJ2-1; D may be TRBD1 or TRBD2 (5 bases each). CDR1 is LNHDA, CDR2 SQIVND, per germline (reference sequence). The germline V and J ends were trimmed by 0 bases and 9 bases, with 12 bases remaining between them. This CDR3 comprises 14 residues. DNA of the CDR3: TGTGCCAGTAGTATAGATGGGGGTCGATCTGAGCAGTTCTTC. It encodes CASSIDGGRSEQFF.

This sequence joins TRBV19 and TRBJ1-3, with D perhaps TRBD1 (6 bases). Germline CDR1 and CDR2: LNHDA and SQIVND (reference sequence). The V gene lost 3 bases and the J gene lost 0 bases, with 24 bases spanning the gap. The CDR3 totals 20 residues. The CDR3 nucleotides read TGTGCCAGTAGTATGGAGACCGGGACACAAGTCTACCTCTCTGGAAACACCATATATTTT. It translates to CASSMETGTQVYLSGNTIYF.